A single sample is the source of the 24 T cell receptor beta chains below, sequenced in a study of Graves' ophthalmopathy and Graves' hyperthyroidism. As the template, RNA transcripts were used to amplify TCR beta CDR3 regions. RT-PCR was first run with HTBI primers, then multiplex PCR in a second round. TCRdb reanalysed the multiplex PCR reads using MiXCR and keeps one entry per CDR3 protein. The sample includes about 1.2 million distinct CDR3 sequences, about two fifths of them seen just once. Sequenced input: peripheral blood or thyroid tissue (not recorded which). The receptors come from an adult man with Graves' hyperthyroidism.

This chain links TRBV14 with TRBJ2-7; the match to TRBD1 covers 7 bases. This CDR3 spans 15 amino acids. The germline gives CDR1 SGHDN, CDR2 FVKESK. V dropped 4 bases and J dropped 4; count of bases not matched to a gene: 10. Written as DNA, the CDR3 is TGTGCCAGCAGCCCGACAGGGCTTCGTCCTTACGAGCAGTACTTC. Translated, it gives CASSPTGLRPYEQYF.

The chain uses TRBV7-9 and TRBJ1-1, with D possibly matching TRBD1 (5 bases). Per germline, CDR1 SEHNR and CDR2 FQNEAQ (reference sequence). The CDR3 consists of 17 residues. V was clipped by 6 bases and J by 0 bases, with 20 bases between them. DNA of the CDR3: TGTGCCAGCAGAACGAGTGCAGGGTCAGCAATGAACACTGAAGCTTTCTTT. This sequence encodes CASRTSAGSAMNTEAFF.

This clonotype was seen a handful of times. V usage is TRBV12-3 or TRBV12-4 and J usage is TRBJ2-5; D is unclear. V lost 0 bases and J 3 bases, leaving 11 bases between the germline ends. The CDR3 is made up of 15 amino acids. CDR3 DNA: TGTGCCAGCAGTTTAGCCTCTAACGGCGAAGAGACCCAGTACTTC. This sequence encodes CASSLASNGEETQYF.

This clonotype was counted ten times or more. The rearrangement links TRBV7-9 to TRBJ1-1; TRBD1 matches 7 bases. V gave up 4 bases and J gave up 7 bases; unmatched junction bases: 12. The CDR3 length is 15 residues. CDR1 SEHNR and CDR2 FQNEAQ come from the germline V gene (reference sequence). DNA for the CDR3: TGTGCCAGCAGCTCAACAGGGGATGGTCGGGGTGAAGCTTTCTTT. Amino acid sequence: CASSSTGDGRGEAFF.

This clonotype was found many times. The chain carries TRBV14 and TRBJ1-4; D is ambiguous. Deletions cut 5 bases from V and 8 bases from J, with 9 bases between. The CDR3 extends over 12 amino acids. Germline CDR1 and CDR2: SGHDN and FVKESK. The CDR3 DNA is TGTGCCAGCAGCGGTAGCCGAGAAAAACTGTTTTTT. Its translation is CASSGSREKLFF.

This clonotype was seen a handful of times. V and J are TRBV9 and TRBJ2-5; D is possibly TRBD1 (5 bases). Germline V gene lookup returns CDR1 SGDLS and CDR2 YYNGEE. Between the trimmed V and J ends, which lost 3 bases and 2 bases, there was a span of 11 bases. The CDR3 length is 14 residues. This chain's CDR3 is CASSATAVQETQYF. CDR3 in DNA: TGTGCCAGCAGCGCGACAGCTGTTCAAGAGACCCAGTACTTC. The full variable domain, with the rest looked up from reference TRBV9 and TRBJ2-5, is DSGVTQTPKHLITATGQRVTLRCSPRSGDLSVYWYQQSLDQGLQFLIQYYNGEERAKGNILERFSAQQFPDLHSELNLSSLELGDSALYFCASSATAVQETQYFGPGTRLLVL.

The chain joins TRBV7-6 to TRBJ2-2; possible D gene TRBD2, 6 bases. V lost 1 base and J 3 bases, leaving 9 bases between the germline ends. The CDR3 covers 15 residues. CDR1 and CDR2 from the germline V gene are SGHVS and FNYEAQ. In DNA form, the CDR3 reads TGTGCCAGCAGCTTAGGGAGGGTACACACCGGGGAGCTGTTTTTT. It specifies CASSLGRVHTGELFF. Full variable domain (rest looked up from reference TRBV7-6 and TRBJ2-2): GAGVSQSPRYKVTKRGQDVALRCDPISGHVSLYWYRQALGQGPEFLTYFNYEAQQDKSGLPNDRFSAERPEGSISTLTIQRTEQRDSAMYRCASSLGRVHTGELFFGEGSRLTVL.

Of note for this clonotype: The junction departs from the called germline gene at one end, perhaps through a read error. The chain joins TRBV7-9 to TRBJ2-7; D may be TRBD2 (7 bases). From germline, CDR1 is SEHNR and CDR2 FQNEAQ (reference sequence). The CDR3 is made up of 13 amino acids. In DNA, the CDR3 is TGTGCCAGCAGCGGGTCCGGTGGCACAGGGAGGGTTTTC. As protein: CASSGSGGTGRVF.

This clonotype appeared a few times. This rearrangement joins TRBV19 to TRBJ2-2; 7 bases align to TRBD1. The germline V gene encodes CDR1 LNHDA and CDR2 SQIVND (reference sequence). The CDR3 is made up of 15 amino acids. With V trimmed by 10 bases and J by 4 bases, 12 bases remained unmatched. CDR3 DNA: TGTGCCACGAGTCTGGGACAGTTCTTCACCGGGGAGCTGTTTTTT. Protein sequence: CATSLGQFFTGELFF.

CDR3 nucleotides: TGTGCCAGCAGCCAAGATCCCAGGTCCGGAGGGGAGCTGTTTTTT. Protein: CASSQDPRSGGELFF. V usage is TRBV4-2 and J usage is TRBJ2-2; no reliable D call. The CDR3 loop spans 15 amino acids. In germline, CDR1 is LGHNA, CDR2 YNFKEQ. V shed 0 bases and J shed 8 bases, with 13 bases lying between them.

This clonotype was picked up many times. The chain has TRBV11-2 and TRBJ1-5; D is perhaps TRBD1 (5 bases). In germline, CDR1 is SGHAT, CDR2 FQNNGV. V lost 9 bases, J lost 0 bases, and 15 bases lay in between. This CDR3 comprises 15 residues. Here the CDR3 DNA reads TGTGCCAGTTCCCGCCGGGGGGATAGCAATCAGCCCCAGCATTTT. This codes for CASSRRGDSNQPQHF.

Turning to this clonotype: Sequence at one end of the junction differs from germline and may be a read error. J is TRBJ1-6 and V is TRBV7-9; D uncertain. Germline V gene lookup returns CDR1 SEHNR and CDR2 FQNEAQ (reference sequence). The CDR3 loop spans 18 amino acids. The CDR3 DNA reads TGCGCCAGCAGCCAAGCCGGAGGGAGAGGCTCCTATAATTCACCCCTCCACTTT. This codes for CASSQAGGRGSYNSPLHF.

This clonotype has ten or more counts. In nucleotides, the CDR3 is TGTGCCAGCAGTTACTCGACGGACAGGGCCTCCGGCTACACCTTC. Protein product: CASSYSTDRASGYTF. V is TRBV6-5 and J is TRBJ1-2, with TRBD1 matching 8 bases. The CDR3 runs to 15 residues. CDR1 is MNHEY, CDR2 SVGAGI, per germline. Germline trimming cut 0 bases from V and 8 bases from J; bases unmatched to any gene: 8.

This clonotype was seen many times. The chain is built from TRBV7-2 and TRBJ2-7, with 8 positions matching TRBD1. In germline, CDR1 is SGHTA, CDR2 FQGNSA. This CDR3 has 14 amino acids. Losses at the gene ends were 4 bases for V and 7 bases for J; bases not matched to a gene: 9. CDR3 protein: CASSSQGVMGEQYF. The DNA for the CDR3 is TGTGCCAGCAGCTCACAGGGGGTAATGGGAGAGCAGTACTTC.

This clonotype was observed a few times. The chain combines TRBV5-1 with TRBJ1-3; D remains ambiguous. V shed 3 bases and J shed 6 bases, with 16 bases lying between them. The CDR3 runs to 15 residues. CDR1 and CDR2 from the germline V gene are SGHRS and YFSETQ. The chain's CDR3 is CASSSTTGMANTIYF. In DNA, the CDR3 is TGCGCCAGCAGCTCGACCACCGGGATGGCAAACACCATATATTTT.

This clonotype was detected ten times or more. The V and J genes are TRBV5-1 and TRBJ1-2; no clear D. The CDR3 sequence is 13 residues long. Per germline, CDR1 SGHRS and CDR2 YFSETQ. Trimming took 0 bases from V and 4 from J, leaving 7 bases between them. CDR3 residues: CASSLDVAYGYTF. For the CDR3, the DNA is TGCGCCAGCAGCTTGGATGTGGCCTATGGCTACACCTTC.

This clonotype was observed a single time. A much bigger clone sits one base away, suggesting this may be a read error. V is TRBV6-5 and J is TRBJ1-5, with no clear D. Germline CDR1 reads MNHEY; CDR2 reads SVGAGI. The CDR3 extends over 11 amino acids. The germline V and J ends were trimmed by 5 bases and 7 bases, with 6 bases remaining between them. CDR3 nucleotides: TGTGCCAGCAGTGACTTCCAGCCCCAGCATTTT. Translation: CASSDFQPQHF.

Note on this clonotype: No DNA is shown, since the ends of the CDR3 on it are uncertain; the CDR3 is the one TCRdb lists. V is TRBV5-1 and J is TRBJ1-1; the table's D gene call, TRBD1, was not cross checked with the DNA. From germline, CDR1 is SGHRS and CDR2 YFSETQ. The CDR3 spans 15 residues, counting both ends. CDR3 region: CASSWGTGANTEASF.

Regarding this clonotype: The conserved phenylalanine or tryptophan normally closing the CDR3 is absent here, so this likely arose from a read error. No DNA is shown, since the ends of the CDR3 on it are uncertain; the CDR3 is the one TCRdb lists. J is TRBJ2-7 and V is TRBV20-1; no check of the table's D call, TRBD1, against the DNA was made. Germline V gives CDR1 DFQATT, CDR2 SNEGSKA (reference sequence). The length of the CDR3 is 8 amino acids, counting both ends. The CDR3 region is CSARGDRI.

Notes on this clonotype: A read error is possible here, since a much larger clone lies one base away. This chain links TRBV15 with TRBJ1-1; 9 bases match TRBD1. This CDR3 spans 16 amino acids. V lost 5 bases to trimming and J lost 1 base; unmatched junction nucleotides: 8. CDR1 and CDR2 (germline): LNHNV, YYDKDF (reference sequence). The CDR3: CATSVDRGRWNTEAFF. In DNA form, the CDR3 reads TGTGCCACCAGCGTCGACAGGGGGAGATGGAACACTGAAGCTTTCTTT.

This clonotype occurred many times. J is TRBJ1-1 and V is TRBV15; D uncertain. This CDR3 contains 14 residues. Germline loops: CDR1 LNHNV, CDR2 YYDKDF (reference sequence). V gave up 0 bases and J gave up 6 bases, with 11 bases separating them. This chain's CDR3 is CATSRDPESAEAFF. The CDR3 DNA follows: TGTGCCACCAGCAGAGATCCGGAGTCCGCTGAAGCTTTCTTT.

The gene calls are TRBV12-3 or TRBV12-4 and TRBJ1-5, with D unresolved. This CDR3 has 15 residues. The V end was cut by 4 bases, the J end by 9 bases, with 19 bases between. The CDR3 DNA is TGTGCCAGCAGTTACGGCATGGCCGGGGAGCTGCCCCAGCATTTT. The encoded protein is CASSYGMAGELPQHF.

The chain couples TRBV7-9 to TRBJ2-4; possible D gene TRBD2, 5 bases. The ends were cut back, 2 bases at V and 6 bases at J, with 17 bases in the middle. The CDR3 loop spans 16 amino acids. CDR1 is SEHNR and CDR2 is FQNEAQ in the germline V gene (reference sequence). The CDR3 here is CASSLKEALGINIQYF. The DNA of the CDR3 is TGTGCCAGCAGCTTAAAGGAGGCCCTCGGGATAAACATTCAGTACTTC.

The chain combines TRBV7-9 with TRBJ1-1; unclear D gene. Trimming shortened V by 0 bases and J by 0 bases, and 8 bases separated the two germline ends. Germline values: CDR1 SEHNR, CDR2 FQNEAQ (reference sequence). The length of the CDR3 is 15 residues. DNA for the CDR3: TGTGCCAGCAGCTTAGCCGAGTACTTGAACACTGAAGCTTTCTTT. This sequence encodes CASSLAEYLNTEAFF. The full variable domain, rest sourced from reference TRBV7-9 and TRBJ1-1, is DTGVSQNPRHKITKRGQNVTFRCDPISEHNRLYWYRQTLGQGPEFLTYFQNEAQLEKSRLLSDRFSAERPKGSFSTLEIQRTEQGDSAMYLCASSLAEYLNTEAFFGQGTRLTVV.